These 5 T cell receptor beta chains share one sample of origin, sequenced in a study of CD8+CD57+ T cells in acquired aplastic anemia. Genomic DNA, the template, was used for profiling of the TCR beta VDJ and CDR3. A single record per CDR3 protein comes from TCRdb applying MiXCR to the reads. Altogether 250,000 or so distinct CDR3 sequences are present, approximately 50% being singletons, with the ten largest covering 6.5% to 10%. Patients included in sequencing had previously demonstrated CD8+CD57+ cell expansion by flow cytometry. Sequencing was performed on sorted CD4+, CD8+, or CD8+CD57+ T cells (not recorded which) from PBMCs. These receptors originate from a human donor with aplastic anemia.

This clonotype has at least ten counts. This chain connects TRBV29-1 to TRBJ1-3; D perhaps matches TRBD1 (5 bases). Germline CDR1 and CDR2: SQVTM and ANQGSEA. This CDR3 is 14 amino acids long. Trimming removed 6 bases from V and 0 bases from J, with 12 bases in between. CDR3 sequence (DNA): TGCAGCGTCGCGGGGGGGGTCTCTGGAAACACCATATATTTT. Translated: CSVAGGVSGNTIYF.

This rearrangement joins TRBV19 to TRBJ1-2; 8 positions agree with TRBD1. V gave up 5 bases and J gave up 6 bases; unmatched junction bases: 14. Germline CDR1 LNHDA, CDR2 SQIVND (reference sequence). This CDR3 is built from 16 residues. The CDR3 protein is CASSRTGIDVRHGYTF. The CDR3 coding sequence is TGTGCCAGTAGTCGGACAGGGATTGATGTCAGGCATGGCTACACCTTC.

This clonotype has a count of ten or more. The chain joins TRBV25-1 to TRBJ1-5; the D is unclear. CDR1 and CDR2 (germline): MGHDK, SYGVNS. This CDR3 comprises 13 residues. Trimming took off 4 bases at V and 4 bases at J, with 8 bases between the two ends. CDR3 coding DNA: TGTGCCAGCAGTGGGGTAGGGAATCAGCCCCAGCATTTT. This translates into CASSGVGNQPQHF.

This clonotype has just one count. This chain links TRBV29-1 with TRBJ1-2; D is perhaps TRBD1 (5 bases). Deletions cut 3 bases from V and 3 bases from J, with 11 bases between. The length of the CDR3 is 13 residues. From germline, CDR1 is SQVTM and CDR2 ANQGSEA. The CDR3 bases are TGCAGCGTTGAGGCACAGACAGACTATGGCTACACCTTC. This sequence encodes CSVEAQTDYGYTF.

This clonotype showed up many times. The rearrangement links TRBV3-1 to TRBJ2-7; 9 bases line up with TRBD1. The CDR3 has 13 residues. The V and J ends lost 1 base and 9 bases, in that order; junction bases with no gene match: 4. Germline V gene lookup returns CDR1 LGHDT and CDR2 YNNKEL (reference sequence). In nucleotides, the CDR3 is TGTGCCAGCAGCCAAGGTCCGGGACAGGGGCAGTACTTC. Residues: CASSQGPGQGQYF.